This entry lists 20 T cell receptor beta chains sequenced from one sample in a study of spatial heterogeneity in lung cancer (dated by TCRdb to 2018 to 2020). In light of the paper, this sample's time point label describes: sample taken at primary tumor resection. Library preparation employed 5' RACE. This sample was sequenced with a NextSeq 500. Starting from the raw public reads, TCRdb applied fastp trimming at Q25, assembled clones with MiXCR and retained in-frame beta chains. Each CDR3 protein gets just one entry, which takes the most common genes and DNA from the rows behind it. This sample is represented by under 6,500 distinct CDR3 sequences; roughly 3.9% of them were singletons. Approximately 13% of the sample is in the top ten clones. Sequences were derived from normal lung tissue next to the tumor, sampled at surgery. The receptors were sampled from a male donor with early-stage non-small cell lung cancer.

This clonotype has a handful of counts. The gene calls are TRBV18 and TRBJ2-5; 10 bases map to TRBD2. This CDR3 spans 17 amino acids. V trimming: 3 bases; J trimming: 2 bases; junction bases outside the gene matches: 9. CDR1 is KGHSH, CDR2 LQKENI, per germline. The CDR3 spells CASSPGTGTSEQETQYF. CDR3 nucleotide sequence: TGTGCCAGCTCACCCGGAACCGGGACTAGCGAACAAGAGACCCAGTACTTC. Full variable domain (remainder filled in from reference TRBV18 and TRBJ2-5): NAGVMQNPRHLVRRRGQEARLRCSPMKGHSHVYWYRQLPEEGLKFMVYLQKENIIDESGMPKERFSAEFPKEGPSILRIQQVVRGDSAAYFCASSPGTGTSEQETQYFGPGTRLLVL.

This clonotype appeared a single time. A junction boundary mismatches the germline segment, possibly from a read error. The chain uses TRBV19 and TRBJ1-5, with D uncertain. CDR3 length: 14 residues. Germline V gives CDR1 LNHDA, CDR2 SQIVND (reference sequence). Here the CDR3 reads CVSSSRVSNQPQHF. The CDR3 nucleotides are TGTGTCAGTAGTAGCAGAGTGAGCAATCAGCCCCAGCATTTT.

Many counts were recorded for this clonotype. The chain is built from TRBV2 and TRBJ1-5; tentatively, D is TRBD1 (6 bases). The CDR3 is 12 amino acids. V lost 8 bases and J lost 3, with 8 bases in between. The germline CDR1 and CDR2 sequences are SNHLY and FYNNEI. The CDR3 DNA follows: TGTGCCAGCGCAGGGGTCAATCAGCCCCAGCATTTT. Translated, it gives CASAGVNQPQHF.

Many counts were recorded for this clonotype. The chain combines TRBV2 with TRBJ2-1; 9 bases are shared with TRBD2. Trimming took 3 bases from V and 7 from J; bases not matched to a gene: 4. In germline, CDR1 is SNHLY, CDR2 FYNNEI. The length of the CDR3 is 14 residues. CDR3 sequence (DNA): TGTGCCAGCAGTGATGGGACTAGCAAGAATGAGCAGTTCTTC. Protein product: CASSDGTSKNEQFF.

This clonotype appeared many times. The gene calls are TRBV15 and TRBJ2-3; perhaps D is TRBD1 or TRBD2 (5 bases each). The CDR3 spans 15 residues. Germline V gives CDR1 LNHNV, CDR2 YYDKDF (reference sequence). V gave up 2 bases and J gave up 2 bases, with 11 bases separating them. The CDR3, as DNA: TGTGCCACCAGCAGAAGGGGAGTTTACACAGATACGCAGTATTTT. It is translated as CATSRRGVYTDTQYF. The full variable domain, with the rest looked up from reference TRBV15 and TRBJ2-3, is DAMVIQNPRYQVTQFGKPVTLSCSQTLNHNVMYWYQQKSSQAPKLLFHYYDKDFNNEADTPDNFQSRRPNTSFCFLDIRSPGLGDTAMYLCATSRRGVYTDTQYFGPGTRLTVL.

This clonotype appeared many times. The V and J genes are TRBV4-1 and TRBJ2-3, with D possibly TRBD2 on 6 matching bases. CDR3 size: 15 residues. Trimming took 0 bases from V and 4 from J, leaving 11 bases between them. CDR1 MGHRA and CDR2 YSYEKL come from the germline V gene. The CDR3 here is CASSQERLGPDTQYF. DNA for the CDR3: TGCGCCAGCAGCCAAGAAAGACTAGGACCAGATACGCAGTATTTT.

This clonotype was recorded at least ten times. The CDR3 region is CASKSGGAFSDEQFF. The CDR3 DNA is TGTGCCAGCAAGAGCGGGGGGGCCTTCTCAGATGAGCAGTTCTTC. The chain joins TRBV19 to TRBJ2-1; 10 bases match TRBD2. The V segment lost 9 bases and the J segment 8 bases; nucleotides outside the gene matches: 13. Germline-derived CDR1 and CDR2 are LNHDA and SQIVND (reference sequence). The CDR3 runs to 15 residues.

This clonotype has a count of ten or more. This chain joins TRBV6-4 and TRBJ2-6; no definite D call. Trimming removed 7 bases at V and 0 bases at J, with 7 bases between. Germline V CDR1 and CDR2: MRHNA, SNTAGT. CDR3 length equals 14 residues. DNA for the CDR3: TGTGCCAGCACGGGCGGCTCTGGGGCCAACGTCCTGACTTTC. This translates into CASTGGSGANVLTF.

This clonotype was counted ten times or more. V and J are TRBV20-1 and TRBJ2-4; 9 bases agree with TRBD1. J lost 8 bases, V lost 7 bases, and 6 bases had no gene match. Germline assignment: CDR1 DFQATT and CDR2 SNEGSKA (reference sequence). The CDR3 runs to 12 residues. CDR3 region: CSVQQGAHIQYF. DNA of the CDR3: TGCAGTGTTCAACAGGGGGCCCACATTCAGTACTTC.

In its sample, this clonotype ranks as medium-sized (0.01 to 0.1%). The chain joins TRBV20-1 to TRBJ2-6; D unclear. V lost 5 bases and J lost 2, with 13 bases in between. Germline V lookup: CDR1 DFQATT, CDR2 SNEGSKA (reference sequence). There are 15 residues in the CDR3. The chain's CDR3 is CSAEDTLTGANVLTF. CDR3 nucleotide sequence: TGCAGTGCTGAAGACACTCTCACTGGGGCCAACGTCCTGACTTTC.

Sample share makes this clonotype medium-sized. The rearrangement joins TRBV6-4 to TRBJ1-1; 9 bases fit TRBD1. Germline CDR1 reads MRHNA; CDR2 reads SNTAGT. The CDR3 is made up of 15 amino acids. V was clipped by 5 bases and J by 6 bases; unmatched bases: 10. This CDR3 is CASSPTWDREAEAFF. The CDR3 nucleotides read TGTGCCAGCAGTCCCACTTGGGACAGGGAGGCTGAAGCTTTCTTT.

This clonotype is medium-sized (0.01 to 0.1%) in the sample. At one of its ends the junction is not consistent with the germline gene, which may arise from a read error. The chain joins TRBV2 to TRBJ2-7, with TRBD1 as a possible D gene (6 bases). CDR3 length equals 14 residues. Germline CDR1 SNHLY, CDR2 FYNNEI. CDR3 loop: CASSENRVWSSSNF. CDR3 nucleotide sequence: TGTGCCAGCAGTGAAAACAGGGTATGGTCGAGCAGTAACTTC.

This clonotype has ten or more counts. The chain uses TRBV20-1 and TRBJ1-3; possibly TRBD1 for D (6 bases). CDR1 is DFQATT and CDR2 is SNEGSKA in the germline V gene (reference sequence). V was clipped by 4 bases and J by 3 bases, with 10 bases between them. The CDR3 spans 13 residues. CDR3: CSAKTTGGNTIYF. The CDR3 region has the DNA TGCAGTGCTAAAACGACAGGTGGAAACACCATATATTTT.

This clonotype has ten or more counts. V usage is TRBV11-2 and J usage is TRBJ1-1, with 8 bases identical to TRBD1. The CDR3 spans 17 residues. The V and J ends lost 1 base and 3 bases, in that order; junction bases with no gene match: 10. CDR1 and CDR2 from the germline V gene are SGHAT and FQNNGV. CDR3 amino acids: CASSLAAGQGRDTEAFF. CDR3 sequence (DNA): TGTGCCAGCAGCTTAGCGGCCGGACAGGGAAGGGACACTGAAGCTTTCTTT. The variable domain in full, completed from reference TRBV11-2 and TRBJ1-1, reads EAGVAQSPRYKIIEKRQSVAFWCNPISGHATLYWYQQILGQGPKLLIQFQNNGVVDDSQLPKDRFSAERLKGVDSTLKIQPAKLEDSAVYLCASSLAAGQGRDTEAFFGQGTRLTVV.

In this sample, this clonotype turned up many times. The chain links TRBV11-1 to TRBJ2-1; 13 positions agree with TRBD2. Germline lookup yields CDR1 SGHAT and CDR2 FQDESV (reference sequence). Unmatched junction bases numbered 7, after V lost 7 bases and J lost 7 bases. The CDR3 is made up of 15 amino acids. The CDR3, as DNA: TGTGCCAGCAACTCCGGGACTAGCGGGGATAATGAGCAGTTCTTC. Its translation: CASNSGTSGDNEQFF.

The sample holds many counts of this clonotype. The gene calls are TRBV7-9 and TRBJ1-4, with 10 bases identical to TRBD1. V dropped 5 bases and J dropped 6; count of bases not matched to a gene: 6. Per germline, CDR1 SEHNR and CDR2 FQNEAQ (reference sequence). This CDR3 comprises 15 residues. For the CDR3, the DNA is TGTGCCAGCAGCCTTACGACAGGGGGCGATGAAAAACTGTTTTTT. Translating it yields CASSLTTGGDEKLFF.

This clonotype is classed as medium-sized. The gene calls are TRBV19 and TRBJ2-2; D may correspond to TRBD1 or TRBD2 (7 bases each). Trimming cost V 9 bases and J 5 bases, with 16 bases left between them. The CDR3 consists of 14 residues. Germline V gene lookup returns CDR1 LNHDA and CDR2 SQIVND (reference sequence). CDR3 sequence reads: CASRGSSGTGELFF. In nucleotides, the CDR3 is TGTGCCAGCAGGGGGTCTAGCGGTACCGGGGAGCTGTTTTTT.

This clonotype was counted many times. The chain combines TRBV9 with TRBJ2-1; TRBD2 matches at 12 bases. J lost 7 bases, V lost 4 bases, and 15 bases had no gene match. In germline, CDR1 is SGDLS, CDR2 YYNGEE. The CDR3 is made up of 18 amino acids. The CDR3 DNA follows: TGTGCCAGCAGCCCGACTAGCGGGGGCATCCTAAAGAGGAATGAGCAGTTCTTC. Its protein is CASSPTSGGILKRNEQFF.

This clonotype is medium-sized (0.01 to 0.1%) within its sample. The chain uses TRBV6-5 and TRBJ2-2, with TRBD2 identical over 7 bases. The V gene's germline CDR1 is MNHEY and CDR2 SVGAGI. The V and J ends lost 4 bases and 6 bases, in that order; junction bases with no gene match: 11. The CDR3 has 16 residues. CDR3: CASSSPGGGGSGELFF. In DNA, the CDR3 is TGTGCCAGCAGTTCCCCTGGTGGGGGGGGATCCGGGGAGCTGTTTTTT.

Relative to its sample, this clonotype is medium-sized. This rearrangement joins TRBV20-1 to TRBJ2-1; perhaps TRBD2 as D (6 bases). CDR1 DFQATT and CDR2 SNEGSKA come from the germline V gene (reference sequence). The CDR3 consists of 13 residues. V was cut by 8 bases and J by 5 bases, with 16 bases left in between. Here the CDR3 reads CSSNRENHNEQFF. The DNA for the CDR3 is TGCAGTTCGAACCGGGAGAACCACAATGAGCAGTTCTTC.